Shown below are 32 T cell receptor beta chains from a single sample sequenced in a study of molecular identifiers for immune sequencing clone quantification. MiXCR was run by TCRdb on the PCR reads, yielding one entry per CDR3 protein. The data hold around 40,000 distinct CDR3 sequences, with approximately 19% observed a single time. Sequencing was carried out using naive CD8+ T cells from blood, with Jurkat cell RNA spiked in. The subset: FACS-sorted CD8+CD4-CCR7+CD45RA+ naive T cells. The origin of the receptors is a human donor in good health. Some libraries in this study had Jurkat cell RNA spiked in.

A note on this clonotype: With a much larger clone just one base away, this may be a read error. V usage is TRBV4-3 and J usage is TRBJ2-7; no reliable D call. The CDR3 has 15 amino acids. Germline values: CDR1 LGHNA, CDR2 YSLEER. The CDR3: CASSQVTGGAYERYF. In DNA, the CDR3 is TGCGCCAGCAGCCAAGTCACCGGCGGAGCCTACGAGCGGTACTTC.

This clonotype was counted at least ten times. V and J are TRBV30 and TRBJ2-3; perhaps TRBD2 as D (7 bases). The CDR3 consists of 16 residues. The V gene's germline CDR1 is GTSNPN and CDR2 SVGIG (reference sequence). V was pared by 5 bases and J by 0 bases, with 18 bases between. The CDR3 spells CAWDRGAGVSTDTQYF. Here the CDR3 DNA reads TGTGCCTGGGACCGGGGGGCGGGAGTAAGCACAGATACGCAGTATTTT.

This clonotype was seen ten or more times. The chain employs TRBV7-9 and TRBJ1-1, with 9 bases lining up with TRBD1. Losses at the gene ends were 5 bases for V and 5 bases for J; bases not matched to a gene: 9. This CDR3 region has 15 residues. Germline CDR1 and CDR2: SEHNR and FQNEAQ (reference sequence). CDR3 DNA sequence: TGTGCCAGCAGCCCTAGGGGACAGGGAAGAACTGAAGCTTTCTTT. Translation: CASSPRGQGRTEAFF.

CDR3 residues: CASSLGHGQGPSYEQYF. CDR3 coding DNA: TGTGCCAGCAGCTTAGGTCACGGACAGGGACCCTCCTACGAGCAGTACTTC. The V and J genes are TRBV11-2 and TRBJ2-7, with 8 bases matching TRBD1. V trimming: 1 base; J trimming: 0 bases; junction bases outside the gene matches: 8. Looked up from germline, CDR1 is SGHAT and CDR2 is FQNNGV. The CDR3 is 17 amino acids.

About this clonotype itself: It may be a read error: a sequence one base away is much more abundant. The V gene is TRBV24-1, the J gene TRBJ2-2, with D possibly being TRBD1 (5 bases). The CDR3 is 14 amino acids. Germline lookup yields CDR1 KGHDR and CDR2 SFDVKD. In DNA, the CDR3 is TGTACCACCAGTGAAGTGACAGATACCGGGGAGCTGTTTTTT. Protein sequence: CTTSEVTDTGELFF.

J is TRBJ2-2 and V is TRBV27, with D tentatively TRBD2 (6 bases). The CDR3 is 16 amino acids. Germline CDR1 is MNHEY and CDR2 is SMNVEV (reference sequence). V was clipped by 0 bases and J by 1 base, with 9 bases between them. The CDR3 sequence: CASSLSGGVNTGELFF. The DNA of the CDR3 is TGTGCCAGCAGTTTATCGGGCGGGGTGAACACCGGGGAGCTGTTTTTT.

This clonotype was seen once. A much larger clonotype is one base distant, so this may be a read error. The chain recombines TRBV4-1 with TRBJ2-7; no reliable D call. The V end was cut by 4 bases, the J end by 7 bases, with 14 bases between. Germline V gives CDR1 MGHRA, CDR2 YSYEKL. This CDR3 comprises 13 residues. Here the CDR3 reads CASSRGPVGEQYF. The CDR3 coding sequence is TGCGCCAGCAGCCGAGGACCGGTAGGGGAGCAGTACTTC.

This clonotype was picked up many times. This chain links TRBV9 with TRBJ2-3, with a possible D match to TRBD1 (6 bases). The CDR3 is made up of 15 amino acids. Trimming cost V 3 bases and J 2 bases, with 13 bases left between them. Germline lookup yields CDR1 SGDLS and CDR2 YYNGEE. CDR3 amino acids: CASSAGTLVTDTQYF. CDR3 bases: TGTGCCAGCAGCGCCGGGACACTAGTCACAGATACGCAGTATTTT.

This clonotype was detected ten times or more. This rearrangement joins TRBV12-3 or TRBV12-4 to TRBJ1-5; perhaps TRBD1 as D (5 bases). Trimming cost V 4 bases and J 1 base, with 11 bases left between them. The CDR3 consists of 15 residues. The CDR3 region is CASSSAAGSNQPQHF. Written as DNA, the CDR3 is TGTGCCAGCAGTTCCGCAGCAGGGAGCAATCAGCCCCAGCATTTT.

There are many counts of this clonotype. The rearrangement uses TRBV6-2 or TRBV6-3 and TRBJ2-7; TRBD2 matches 13 bases. V trimming: 6 bases; J trimming: 3 bases; junction bases outside the gene matches: 5. The CDR3 has 15 residues. Germline V gene lookup returns CDR1 MNHEY and CDR2 SVGEGT. The DNA for the CDR3 is TGTGCCAGCAGCCAAAGGACTAGCGGGGGCTACGAGCAGTACTTC. Translating gives CASSQRTSGGYEQYF.

This clonotype was found many times. The chain carries TRBV7-2 and TRBJ1-5; D unresolved. Trimming removed 1 base from V and 6 bases from J, with 10 bases in between. This CDR3 region has 14 residues. In germline, CDR1 is SGHTA, CDR2 FQGNSA. The CDR3: CASSLGIEGQPQHF. Here the CDR3 DNA reads TGTGCCAGCAGCTTAGGAATTGAGGGTCAGCCCCAGCATTTT.

This clonotype has a count of ten or more. The chain carries TRBV19 and TRBJ2-1; 11 nucleotides align to TRBD2. The V segment lost 6 bases and the J segment 7 bases; nucleotides outside the gene matches: 8. Germline loops: CDR1 LNHDA, CDR2 SQIVND (reference sequence). The CDR3 loop spans 15 amino acids. The CDR3: CASSILAGAKNEQFF. The DNA of the CDR3 is TGTGCCAGTAGCATACTAGCGGGAGCTAAGAATGAGCAGTTCTTC.

There are many counts of this clonotype. The rearrangement uses TRBV27 and TRBJ2-3; D ambiguous. Germline values: CDR1 MNHEY, CDR2 SMNVEV (reference sequence). This CDR3 has 15 amino acids. The V gene lost 1 base and the J gene lost 1 base, with 9 bases spanning the gap. The chain's CDR3 is CASSLLGPRTDTQYF. The CDR3 nucleotides are TGTGCCAGCAGTTTATTAGGGCCCCGCACAGATACGCAGTATTTT.

This clonotype was seen many times. This chain links TRBV5-1 with TRBJ2-3; 11 positions agree with TRBD2. The V gene end was trimmed by 4 bases and the J gene end by 6 bases; junction bases not matched to a gene: 10. The CDR3 runs 16 residues. Germline CDR1 SGHRS, CDR2 YFSETQ. The CDR3 DNA reads as TGCGCCAGCAGCATCGGGACTAGCGGCGTTACGGATACGCAGTATTTT. Its translation: CASSIGTSGVTDTQYF.

This clonotype was observed at least ten times. This sequence joins TRBV7-2 and TRBJ2-1, with D possibly called TRBD1 or TRBD2 (6 bases each). V was cut by 4 bases and J by 2 bases, with 18 bases left in between. CDR3 length: 17 amino acids. CDR1 and CDR2 from the germline V gene are SGHTA and FQGNSA. The CDR3 region has the DNA TGTGCCAGCAGCTCCGACCCCTCGGGGGCGACCTACAATGAGCAGTTCTTC. Residues: CASSSDPSGATYNEQFF.

This clonotype has just a few counts. At one boundary the junction diverges from the germline segment, which might be a read error. V and J are TRBV7-9 and TRBJ2-7, with D possibly being TRBD1 or TRBD2 (5 bases each). This CDR3 is built from 15 residues. From germline, CDR1 is SEHNR and CDR2 FQNEAQ (reference sequence). CDR3 sequence: CASSSGNYQGYGQYF. The CDR3, as DNA: TGTGCCAGCAGCTCGGGGAACTACCAGGGCTACGGGCAGTACTTC.

This chain joins TRBV11-2 and TRBJ2-3, with a weak D call TRBD2 (5 bases). CDR1 is SGHAT and CDR2 is FQNNGV in the germline V gene. V was clipped by 1 base and J by 2 bases, with 13 bases between them. This CDR3 comprises 16 residues. The CDR3 sequence is CASSLGLTGTTDTQYF. The CDR3 region has the DNA TGTGCCAGCAGCTTAGGTCTAACGGGAACCACAGATACGCAGTATTTT.

The table lists this clonotype with a count of one. The V gene is TRBV6-6, the J gene TRBJ2-1; D is undetermined. V was cut by 1 base and J by 9 bases, with 4 bases left in between. CDR3 size: 11 residues. Germline CDR1 and CDR2: MNHNY and SVGAGI (reference sequence). The CDR3 protein is CASSYLVEQFF. The CDR3 DNA sequence: TGTGCCAGCAGTTACTTAGTTGAGCAGTTCTTC.

This clonotype was detected a few times. The rearrangement joins TRBV20-1 to TRBJ2-1, with 12 bases aligning to TRBD1. V lost 3 bases and J lost 7; bases outside the gene matches: 7. The CDR3 length is 15 residues. Looked up from germline, CDR1 is DFQATT and CDR2 is SNEGSKA (reference sequence). CDR3 in amino acids: CSASMGQGAWNEQFF. CDR3 nucleotides: TGCAGTGCTAGTATGGGACAGGGGGCCTGGAATGAGCAGTTCTTC.

Concerning this clonotype itself: A much larger clonotype is one base distant, so this may be a read error. J is TRBJ2-3 and V is TRBV1; the D segment call TRBD2 is taken from the table without a DNA check. TRBV1 corresponds to a pseudogene. This CDR3 has 16 residues. The CDR3 sequence: CTSSLGPAGGVDTQYF. The CDR3 DNA is TGCACCAGCAGCCTCGGACCAGCGGGGGGTGTAGATACGCAGTATTTT.

In regard to this clonotype: A much more abundant neighbour one base away suggests this may be a read error. The chain is built from TRBV19 and TRBJ2-7; 9 positions agree with TRBD1. CDR1 and CDR2 from the germline V gene are LNHDA and SQIVND (reference sequence). This CDR3 has 15 amino acids. The CDR3: CTSSAGQGITYEQYF. The CDR3 coding sequence is TGTACCAGTAGTGCGGGACAGGGAATTACCTACGAGCAGTACTTC.

This clonotype was recorded at least ten times. V usage is TRBV5-6 and J usage is TRBJ1-5, with D uncertain. This CDR3 is 15 amino acids long. Germline CDR1 reads SGHDT; CDR2 reads YYEEEE. Trimming shortened V by 4 bases and J by 5 bases, and 16 bases separated the two germline ends. CDR3 amino acids: CASSVWVLADQPQHF. The CDR3, as DNA: TGTGCCAGCAGCGTCTGGGTTTTGGCGGATCAGCCCCAGCATTTT.

A single count supports this clonotype. A read error may be the cause here, since a much bigger clone is one base away. The chain links TRBV11-2 to TRBJ2-1; a possible D gene is TRBD1 (5 bases). This CDR3 contains 11 residues. Germline CDR1 SGHAT, CDR2 FQNNGV. The V and J ends lost 11 bases and 9 bases respectively, with 14 bases between them. CDR3 residues: CAALTEIEQFF. CDR3 bases: TGTGCCGCCCTGACAGAAATTGAGCAGTTCTTC.

The chain combines TRBV7-9 with TRBJ1-5; a weak D match, TRBD1 (6 bases). With 5 bases removed from V and 5 bases from J, the gap between germline ends came to 22 bases. The CDR3 runs to 17 residues. Per germline, CDR1 SEHNR and CDR2 FQNEAQ (reference sequence). CDR3: CASSPPGAGDKDQPQHF. The CDR3 bases are TGTGCCAGCAGCCCCCCGGGGGCAGGGGATAAGGATCAGCCCCAGCATTTT.

Concerning this clonotype itself: The junction shows a germline mismatch at one end, possibly a read error. The genes are TRBV7-9 and TRBJ2-7, with 8 bases lining up with TRBD1. Germline-derived CDR1 and CDR2 are SEHNR and FQNEAQ (reference sequence). This CDR3 comprises 17 residues. The CDR3 is CASSPTTGAKSSCEQYF. The CDR3 coding sequence is TGTGCCAGCAGCCCAACGACAGGGGCCAAAAGCTCCTGCGAGCAGTACTTC.

This sequence joins TRBV3-1 and TRBJ2-1; TRBD1 matches 8 bases. CDR1 and CDR2 (germline): LGHDT, YNNKEL (reference sequence). The V segment lost 4 bases and the J segment 5 bases; nucleotides outside the gene matches: 7. The CDR3 covers 15 residues. The CDR3, as DNA: TGTGCCAGCAGCCCCAGACAGGGGATGGACAATGAGCAGTTCTTC. As protein: CASSPRQGMDNEQFF.

The sample holds many counts of this clonotype. This chain uses TRBV7-9 with TRBJ2-5, with a tentative D call TRBD1 (6 bases). The V and J ends lost 2 bases and 4 bases respectively, with 14 bases between them. Germline CDR1 SEHNR, CDR2 FQNEAQ (reference sequence). This CDR3 spans 15 amino acids. In DNA form, the CDR3 reads TGTGCCAGCAGCTTACCCAGGGGTTCGGGAGAGACCCAGTACTTC. The encoded protein is CASSLPRGSGETQYF.

This clonotype was recorded at least ten times. The chain recombines TRBV7-2 with TRBJ2-1; TRBD2 agrees at 9 bases. Germline V lookup: CDR1 SGHTA, CDR2 FQGNSA. With 8 bases clipped from V and 1 base from J, the junction kept 15 bases outside the gene matches. This CDR3 contains 18 residues. The CDR3 coding sequence is TGTGCCAGCCGCTACGGGTCAGGACTAGCGCCTTCCTACAATGAGCAGTTCTTC. Amino acid sequence: CASRYGSGLAPSYNEQFF.

The sample holds many counts of this clonotype. The gene calls are TRBV29-1 and TRBJ2-5; D remains unclear. The CDR3 extends over 12 amino acids. Trimming removed 5 bases from V and 9 bases from J, with 16 bases in between. The V gene's germline CDR1 is SQVTM and CDR2 ANQGSEA. CDR3 residues: CSVSDGFWAQYF. The CDR3 DNA follows: TGCAGCGTTTCGGACGGTTTTTGGGCCCAGTACTTC.

This chain joins TRBV7-6 and TRBJ2-3, with TRBD2 identical over 9 bases. The trim removed 2 bases at V and 1 base at J, leaving 7 bases unmatched. Germline CDR1 reads SGHVS; CDR2 reads FNYEAQ. The CDR3 loop spans 17 amino acids. CDR3 loop: CASSLRASGTGTDTQYF. DNA for the CDR3: TGTGCCAGCAGCTTAAGGGCTAGCGGGACGGGCACAGATACGCAGTATTTT.

In this sample, this clonotype turned up many times. The chain couples TRBV28 to TRBJ2-7; D may be TRBD1 (6 bases). The CDR3 sequence is 14 residues long. Per the germline V gene, CDR1 is MDHEN and CDR2 is SYDVKM. The ends were cut back, 3 bases at V and 2 bases at J, with 11 bases in the middle. This CDR3 is CASSFPGATYEQYF. The CDR3 nucleotides are TGTGCCAGCAGTTTCCCAGGGGCCACCTACGAGCAGTACTTC.

In its sample, this clonotype was seen many times. The chain uses TRBV18 and TRBJ2-3, with TRBD2 matching over 9 bases. CDR3 length equals 17 residues. CDR1 and CDR2 (germline): KGHSH, LQKENI. The trim removed 0 bases at V and 1 base at J, leaving 5 bases unmatched. CDR3 protein: CASSPPDLAGRTDTQYF. CDR3 nucleotides: TGTGCCAGCTCACCACCGGATCTAGCGGGGCGCACAGATACGCAGTATTTT.